Here is one T cell receptor beta chain with its context. Its antigen is still unknown. TCRdb itself ran the 5' RACE reads through MiXCR, one entry per CDR3 protein. In the table there are roughly 700,000 distinct CDR3 sequences, roughly 20% of which are singletons. The sample originates from a study of CD8 T cells in ankylosing spondylitis. The study's findings and limits: Ankylosing spondylitis blood seemed to carry a telltale TCR beta motif made of about 8 highly homologous variants.

V lost 4 bases, J lost 2 bases, and 16 bases lay in between. Germline assignment: CDR1 MNHEY and CDR2 SVGAGI. CDR3 length: 16 amino acids. This sequence joins TRBV6-5 and TRBJ2-3; weak D call: TRBD1 (6 bases). This TCR was recovered from a male donor with ankylosing spondylitis. Sequencing input: blood, either unsorted or a sorted T cell fraction (not recorded which). The CDR3 DNA sequence: TGTGCCAGCAGTTCCCCCCGAGGGGGTACCACAGATACGCAGTATTTT. Protein: CASSSPRGGTTDTQYF.